Following are 29 T cell receptor beta chains from one sample sequenced in a study of blood T cell repertoires in COVID-19. The data were produced by immunoSEQ multiplex PCR, yet TCRdb's version contains in-frame clones alone and is incomplete. The data contain tens of thousands of clones, about nine tenths of them singletons. Sequenced input: peripheral blood. All receptors come from a man between 50 and 59 years old with active COVID-19.

Only one count was recorded for this clone. The rearrangement joins TRBV5-6 to TRBJ2-1, with a tentative D call TRBD1 (6 bases). V shed 3 bases and J shed 7 bases, with 17 bases lying between them. CDR1 is SGHDT and CDR2 is YYEEEE in the germline V gene. The CDR3 totals 15 residues. In DNA form, the CDR3 reads TGTGCCAGCAGCTACAGGGACGTCGGTCGGAATGAGCAGTTCTTC. The encoded protein is CASSYRDVGRNEQFF.

By share of the sample, this clone is medium-sized. Other DNA sequences of this sample code for an identical CDR3. The genes are TRBV18 and TRBJ2-7; 10 bases are a match to TRBD1. Germline V gene data show CDR1 as KGHSH and CDR2 as LQKENI. The CDR3 totals 16 residues. V lost 6 bases, J lost 4 bases, and 12 bases stayed unmatched. As DNA, the CDR3 is TGTGCCAGCTCCCCGCCGGGGACAGGGGTTTTATACGAGCAGTACTTC. It yields the protein CASSPPGTGVLYEQYF. Full variable domain (outside the CDR3, taken from reference TRBV18 and TRBJ2-7): NAGVMQNPRHLVRRRGQEARLRCSPMKGHSHVYWYRQLPEEGLKFMVYLQKENIIDESGMPKERFSAEFPKEGPSILRIQQVVRGDSAAYFCASSPPGTGVLYEQYFGPGTRLTVT.

This clone was detected only once. The chain links TRBV2 to TRBJ2-1; a weak D match, TRBD2 (6 bases). Germline V gives CDR1 SNHLY, CDR2 FYNNEI. V lost 4 bases, J lost 7 bases, and 11 bases lay in between. There are 13 residues in the CDR3. The DNA of the CDR3 is TGTGCCAGCAGTGGGAGGGCCGGGAATGAGCAGTTCTTC. Protein product: CASSGRAGNEQFF. The variable domain in full, with the rest retrieved from reference TRBV2 and TRBJ2-1, is EPEVTQTPSHQVTQMGQEVILRCVPISNHLYFYWYRQILGQKVEFLVSFYNNEISEKSEIFDDQFSVERPDGSNFTLKIRSTKLEDSAMYFCASSGRAGNEQFFGPGTRLTVL.

The CDR3 sequence is CASSLWVGERQFF. For the CDR3, the DNA is TGTGCCAGCAGTTTGTGGGTAGGCGAGCGGCAGTTCTTC. The chain recombines TRBV27 with TRBJ2-1; D is unresolved. This CDR3 comprises 13 residues. V was clipped by 3 bases and J by 12 bases, with 15 bases between them. The V gene's germline CDR1 is MNHEY and CDR2 SMNVEV (reference sequence).

The J gene is TRBJ2-2, the V gene TRBV5-1; possibly TRBD2 for D (6 bases). Trimming shortened V by 6 bases and J by 7 bases, and 16 bases separated the two germline ends. The CDR3 runs 14 residues. CDR1 and CDR2 (germline): SGHRS, YFSETQ. DNA of the CDR3: TGCGCCAGCAACCGGGAGTTCAAGGGCGGGGAGCTGTTTTTT. Translating gives CASNREFKGGELFF.

In its sample, this clone was seen a few times. The chain couples TRBV2 to TRBJ1-6, with TRBD1 identical over 10 bases. The CDR3 totals 14 residues. Germline V lookup: CDR1 SNHLY, CDR2 FYNNEI. The trim removed 4 bases at V and 7 bases at J, leaving 1 base unmatched. The CDR3 DNA sequence: TGTGCCAGCAGTGCGGGACAGGGGAATTCACCCCTCCACTTT. Translated: CASSAGQGNSPLHF.

This clone was detected only once. The gene calls are TRBV7-2 and TRBJ2-7, with 8 bases that match TRBD1. V gave up 1 base and J gave up 0 bases; unmatched junction bases: 2. The germline V gene has CDR1 SGHTA and CDR2 FQGNSA. The CDR3 totals 15 residues. CDR3 in amino acids: CASSLGTGSSYEQYF. In nucleotides, the CDR3 is TGTGCCAGCAGCTTAGGGACAGGGAGCTCCTACGAGCAGTACTTC. Complete variable domain (other parts from reference TRBV7-2 and TRBJ2-7): GAGVSQSPSNKVTEKGKDVELRCDPISGHTALYWYRQSLGQGLEFLIYFQGNSAPDKSGLPSDRFSAERTGGSVSTLTIQRTQQEDSAVYLCASSLGTGSSYEQYFGPGTRLTVT.

The chain carries TRBV12-5 and TRBJ1-3; TRBD1 matches 7 bases. The germline V gene encodes CDR1 LGHNT and CDR2 FRNRAP. The CDR3 has 14 amino acids. V trimming: 4 bases; J trimming: 5 bases; junction bases outside the gene matches: 5. The CDR3 DNA sequence: TGTGCTAGTGGTTCGGGACAGCGCCGAAACACCATATATTTT. Its protein product is CASGSGQRRNTIYF. The whole variable domain, filled in from reference TRBV12-5 and TRBJ1-3, reads DARVTQTPRHKVTEMGQEVTMRCQPILGHNTVFWYRQTMMQGLELLAYFRNRAPLDDSGMPKDRFSAEMPDATLATLKIQPSEPRDSAVYFCASGSGQRRNTIYFGEGSWLTVV.

This sequence joins TRBV3-1 (or the pseudogene TRBV3-2) and TRBJ2-1; D unresolved. CDR1 LGHDT and CDR2 YNNKEL come from the germline V gene (reference sequence). V gave up 6 bases and J gave up 4 bases, with 7 bases separating them. The CDR3 is made up of 12 amino acids. CDR3 nucleotide sequence: TGTGCCAGCAGTCTAGGTTACAATGAGCAGTTCTTC. It encodes CASSLGYNEQFF.

The rearrangement links TRBV7-6 to TRBJ2-7, with 10 bases aligning to TRBD1. The V and J ends lost 5 bases and 5 bases, in that order; junction bases with no gene match: 12. CDR1 SGHVS and CDR2 FNYEAQ come from the germline V gene. This CDR3 is 16 amino acids long. CDR3 amino acids: CASSPRQGAQKNEQYF. The CDR3 DNA reads TGTGCCAGCAGCCCCAGACAGGGGGCTCAGAAGAACGAGCAGTACTTC.

V usage is TRBV5-1 and J usage is TRBJ2-1; TRBD2 aligns across 9 bases. The germline CDR1 and CDR2 sequences are SGHRS and YFSETQ. The CDR3 contains 19 residues. The V segment lost 0 bases and the J segment 2 bases; nucleotides outside the gene matches: 12. The CDR3 bases are TGCGCCAGCAGCTTGGGGTGGGGTAGCGGGAGACGGGCCTACAATGAGCAGTTCTTC. Translation: CASSLGWGSGRRAYNEQFF.

V gene TRBV5-4 combines with J gene TRBJ1-1; TRBD1 matches at 7 bases. Germline V gene data show CDR1 as SGHNT and CDR2 as YYREEE (reference sequence). Trimming at V came to 1 base and at J to 2 bases, leaving 2 bases not matched to a gene. The CDR3 has 14 residues. The CDR3 DNA reads TGTGCCAGCAGCTTGCGACAGGGTAACACTGAAGCTTTCTTT. Encoded protein: CASSLRQGNTEAFF.

This chain links TRBV5-4 with TRBJ2-5; 11 bases match TRBD1. CDR1 and CDR2 (germline): SGHNT, YYREEE (reference sequence). Losses at the gene ends were 4 bases for V and 5 bases for J; bases not matched to a gene: 7. The CDR3 totals 15 residues. The CDR3 DNA follows: TGTGCCAGCAGCCAGGGACAGGGGGGACGGGAGACCCAGTACTTC. It translates to CASSQGQGGRETQYF.

This clone was seen ten or more times. The rearrangement links TRBV9 to TRBJ2-7, with D perhaps matching TRBD1 (5 bases). The CDR3 is 14 amino acids. V lost 0 bases and J 0 bases, leaving 7 bases between the germline ends. Germline V gives CDR1 SGDLS, CDR2 YYNGEE. CDR3 nucleotide sequence: TGTGCCAGCAGCGTAGTCGACAGCTCCTACGAGCAGTACTTC. Its protein product is CASSVVDSSYEQYF.

This chain connects TRBV6-6 to TRBJ2-3; 7 bases fit TRBD2. Germline loops: CDR1 MNHNY, CDR2 SVGAGI (reference sequence). The CDR3 spans 14 residues. J was trimmed by 8 bases and V by 6 bases; bases with no gene match: 11. Written as DNA, the CDR3 is TGTGCCAGCAGAGCCATGGGCCCGGGAGGTACGCAGTATTTT. Amino acids: CASRAMGPGGTQYF.

This sequence joins TRBV9 and TRBJ2-3; TRBD2 agrees at 9 bases. This CDR3 region has 16 residues. V was clipped by 0 bases and J by 6 bases; unmatched bases: 8. Per germline, CDR1 SGDLS and CDR2 YYNGEE. The CDR3 protein is CASSVEGTSLFDTQYF. The CDR3 nucleotides read TGTGCCAGCAGCGTAGAGGGGACTAGCTTGTTCGATACGCAGTATTTT.

The CDR3 DNA reads TGTGCCATCAGTGAAGCTAGCGGCTCCTACAATGAGCAGTTCTTC. This translates into CAISEASGSYNEQFF. This chain joins TRBV10-3 and TRBJ2-1; 7 bases fit TRBD2. CDR1 and CDR2 (germline): ENHRY, SYGVKD. V shed 3 bases, J shed 0 bases, and the junction held 2 bases outside the gene matches. This CDR3 has 15 amino acids.

The chain uses TRBV7-9 and TRBJ1-6, with 8 nucleotides matching TRBD1. V trimming: 4 bases; J trimming: 13 bases; junction bases outside the gene matches: 0. Germline lookup yields CDR1 SEHNR and CDR2 FQNEAQ (reference sequence). This CDR3 has 11 residues. The CDR3 nucleotides read TGTGCCAGCAGCTCAGGGGGCCCCCTCCACTTT. It yields the protein CASSSGGPLHF.

The chain has TRBV27 and TRBJ1-2, with D uncertain. Germline loops: CDR1 MNHEY, CDR2 SMNVEV (reference sequence). V lost 0 bases and J 3 bases, leaving 5 bases between the germline ends. This CDR3 region has 13 residues. The CDR3 DNA follows: TGTGCCAGCAGTTTATCAGGAGACTATGGCTACACCTTC. Translation gives CASSLSGDYGYTF.

The chain uses TRBV27 and TRBJ2-1; 14 bases are shared with TRBD2. The CDR3 sequence is 21 residues long. The V gene's germline CDR1 is MNHEY and CDR2 SMNVEV (reference sequence). The V gene end was trimmed by 8 bases and the J gene end by 0 bases; junction bases not matched to a gene: 18. CDR3 sequence reads: CASWFVGGTSGRESSYNEQFF. CDR3 in DNA: TGTGCCAGCTGGTTTGTAGGGGGGACTAGCGGGAGAGAAAGCTCCTACAATGAGCAGTTCTTC.

The V and J genes are TRBV6-5 and TRBJ2-3; 9 bases align to TRBD1. The CDR3 length is 14 residues. V was clipped by 5 bases and J by 3 bases; unmatched bases: 3. Germline V gene sequence: CDR1 MNHEY, CDR2 SVGAGI. The CDR3 loop reads CASSLGTGTDTQYF. The DNA for the CDR3 is TGTGCCAGCAGTCTGGGGACAGGGACAGATACGCAGTATTTT.

This chain links TRBV7-2 with TRBJ1-5, with 8 nucleotides matching TRBD1. Looked up from germline, CDR1 is SGHTA and CDR2 is FQGNSA. The length of the CDR3 is 14 residues. V lost 5 bases to trimming and J lost 7 bases; unmatched junction nucleotides: 7. The CDR3 loop reads CASSQDRAKQPQHF. In nucleotides, the CDR3 is TGTGCCAGCAGCCAGGACAGGGCGAAACAGCCCCAGCATTTT.

The table lists this clone with a count of one. The chain joins TRBV2 to TRBJ2-2, with TRBD1 as a possible D gene (5 bases). The CDR3 is 14 residues long. CDR1 is SNHLY, CDR2 FYNNEI, per germline. Trimming stripped 7 bases from V and 2 bases from J, with 11 bases between. This CDR3 is CASKQDSNTGELFF. The CDR3 coding sequence is TGTGCCAGCAAACAGGATTCAAACACCGGGGAGCTGTTTTTT.

The chain joins TRBV18 to TRBJ1-2; 7 bases match TRBD1. The germline V gene encodes CDR1 KGHSH and CDR2 LQKENI. Trimming took 3 bases from V and 3 from J; bases not matched to a gene: 7. CDR3 length: 15 amino acids. CDR3 DNA: TGTGCCAGCTCACCGGCAGGGGGTAGAGACTATGGCTACACCTTC. It encodes CASSPAGGRDYGYTF.

For this clone: Different DNA sequences within this sample yield the same CDR3. This chain connects TRBV24-1 to TRBJ2-2; TRBD2 aligns across 7 bases. The CDR3 is 15 amino acids. V shed 3 bases, J shed 1 base, and the junction held 1 base outside the gene matches. Germline V gene data show CDR1 as KGHDR and CDR2 as SFDVKD. The CDR3 DNA sequence: TGTGCCACCAGTGATCTAGCGGTGAACACCGGGGAGCTGTTTTTT. Translating gives CATSDLAVNTGELFF.

The chain combines TRBV11-3 with TRBJ2-3, with D perhaps TRBD2 (6 bases). Trimming shortened V by 5 bases and J by 9 bases, and 18 bases separated the two germline ends. Germline V gene data show CDR1 as SGHNT and CDR2 as YENEEA. The CDR3 totals 14 residues. CDR3 loop: CASSPGGVWGTQYF. The CDR3 coding sequence is TGTGCCAGCAGCCCTGGAGGGGTCTGGGGGACGCAGTATTTT.

This sequence joins TRBV2 and TRBJ2-7; 10 positions agree with TRBD2. Germline V gene lookup returns CDR1 SNHLY and CDR2 FYNNEI. J gave up 4 bases and V 5 bases, and 5 bases lay outside the gene matches. This CDR3 has 14 amino acids. CDR3 DNA: TGTGCCAGCAGTTTGGGACTAGCGACGTACGAGCAGTACTTC. Protein sequence: CASSLGLATYEQYF.

V gene TRBV7-2 combines with J gene TRBJ2-7; 10 nucleotides match TRBD2. Germline-derived CDR1 and CDR2 are SGHTA and FQGNSA. Trimming removed 5 bases from V and 2 bases from J; junction bases left unmatched: 9. The CDR3 contains 16 residues. The CDR3 region has the DNA TGTGCCAGCAGCCCCACTAGCGGGGCTAGTACCTACGAGCAGTACTTC. Amino acids: CASSPTSGASTYEQYF.

The chain carries TRBV15 and TRBJ2-3, with 13 bases that match TRBD2. Unmatched junction bases numbered 1, after V lost 4 bases and J lost 0 bases. This CDR3 is 16 amino acids long. Germline V gene data show CDR1 as LNHNV and CDR2 as YYDKDF (reference sequence). This CDR3 reads CATSKGLAGSTDTQYF. The CDR3 coding sequence is TGTGCCACCAGCAAGGGACTAGCGGGAAGCACAGATACGCAGTATTTT.